Below, one TCR beta chain is given with its context. The entry originates in a study of cytotoxic CD8 clonotypes in ibrutinib-treated CLL. Study in general: By median around 70 months, about 12 had progressed and about 15 stayed remitted; responses had been 2 complete and 24 partial.

Sequencing used immunoSEQ multiplex PCR; TCRdb keeps in-frame clones, though not all of them. The sample holds around 300,000 clones, roughly 85% seen once. The sequence came from a human donor with chronic lymphocytic leukemia. The sample here was PBMCs, taken before ibrutinib treatment.

The CDR3 nucleotides read TGCGCCAGCAGTGCCTGGAGTAGCGGGGCCGGGGAGCTGTTTTTT. Translation: CASSAWSSGAGELFF. V usage is TRBV10-1 and J usage is TRBJ2-2; TRBD2 matches 8 bases. Unmatched junction bases numbered 7, after V lost 4 bases and J lost 6 bases. CDR3 length: 15 residues. The germline V gene has CDR1 WNHNN and CDR2 SYGVQD (reference sequence).